This TCR beta chain was observed in a study of T cells in Graves' hyperthyroidism and ophthalmopathy. The CDR3 runs 14 residues. CDR1 and CDR2 from the germline V gene are DFQATT and SNEGSKA (reference sequence). Trimming took 6 bases from V and 8 from J; bases not matched to a gene: 5. Regions amplified from RNA transcripts were the TCR beta CDR3 regions. HTBI primers were employed in a first-round RT-PCR of the TCR CDR3. TCRdb processed the multiplex PCR reads anew with MiXCR; each CDR3 protein has one entry. Among roughly 100,000 distinct CDR3 sequences, approximately 48% were seen once, and the ten largest hold roughly 25%. This clonotype showed up many times.

V usage is TRBV20-1 and J usage is TRBJ2-1, with 15 bases aligning to TRBD2. The specimen sequenced was blood. This clonotype was obtained from a man aged 35 to 55 with Graves' hyperthyroidism. The CDR3 DNA follows: TGCAGTGCCTTCGGACTAGCGGGAGGGGATGAGCAGTTCTTC. This encodes CSAFGLAGGDEQFF.